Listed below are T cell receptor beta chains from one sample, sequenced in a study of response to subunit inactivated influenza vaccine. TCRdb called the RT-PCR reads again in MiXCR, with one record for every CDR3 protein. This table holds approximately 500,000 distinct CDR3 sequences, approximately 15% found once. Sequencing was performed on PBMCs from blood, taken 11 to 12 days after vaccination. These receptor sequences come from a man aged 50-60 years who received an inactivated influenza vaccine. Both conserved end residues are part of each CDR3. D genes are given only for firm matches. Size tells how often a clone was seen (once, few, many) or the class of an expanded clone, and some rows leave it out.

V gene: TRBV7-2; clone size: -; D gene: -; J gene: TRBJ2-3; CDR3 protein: CASSPQGPDTQYF; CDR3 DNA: TGTGCCAGCAGCCCGCAGGGCCCAGATACGCAGTATTTT
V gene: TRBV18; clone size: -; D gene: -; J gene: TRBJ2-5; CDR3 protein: CASSRGADQETQYF; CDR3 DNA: TGTGCCAGCTCACGGGGGGCCGACCAAGAGACCCAGTACTTC
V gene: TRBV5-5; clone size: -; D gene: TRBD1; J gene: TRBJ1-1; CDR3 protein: CASSLAGNQGAFSIAFF; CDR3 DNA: TGTGCCAGCAGCTTGGCCGGGAATCAGGGGGCATTTTCTATAGCTTTCTTT
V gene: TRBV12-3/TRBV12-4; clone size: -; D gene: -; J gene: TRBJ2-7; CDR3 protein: CASSKEHLGEQYF; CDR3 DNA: TGTGCCAGCAGCAAGGAACATCTCGGCGAGCAGTACTTC
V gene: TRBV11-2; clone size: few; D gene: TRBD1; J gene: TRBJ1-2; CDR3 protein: CASSLDPQTGKDYGYTF; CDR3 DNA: TGTGCCAGCAGCTTAGATCCCCAGACAGGGAAAGACTATGGCTACACCTTC
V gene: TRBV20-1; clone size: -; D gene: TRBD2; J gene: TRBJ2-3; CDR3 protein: CSAIQTLAGEYTQYF; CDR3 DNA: TGCAGTGCTATCCAAACGCTAGCGGGAGAGTATACGCAGTATTTT
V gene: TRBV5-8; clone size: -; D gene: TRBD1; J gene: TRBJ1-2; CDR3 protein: CASSLVRTGDYGYTF; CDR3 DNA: TGTGCCAGCAGCTTGGTCCGGACAGGTGACTATGGCTACACCTTC
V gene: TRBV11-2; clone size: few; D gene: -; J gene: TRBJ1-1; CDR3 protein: CASRKAGGAEAFF; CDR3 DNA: TGTGCCAGCAGAAAGGCGGGAGGAGCTGAAGCTTTCTTT
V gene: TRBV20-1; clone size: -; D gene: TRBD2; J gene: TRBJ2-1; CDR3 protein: CSAGEGYEQFF; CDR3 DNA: TGCAGTGCTGGGGAGGGGTATGAGCAGTTCTTC
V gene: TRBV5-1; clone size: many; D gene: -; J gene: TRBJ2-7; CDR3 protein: CASSLAVQPGYEQYF; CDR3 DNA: TGCGCCAGCAGCTTGGCGGTCCAACCGGGGTACGAGCAGTACTTC
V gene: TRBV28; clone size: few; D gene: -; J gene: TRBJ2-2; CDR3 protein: CASSLLGTRNTGELFF; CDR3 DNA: TGTGCCAGCAGTTTACTCGGGACTCGGAACACCGGGGAGCTGTTTTTT
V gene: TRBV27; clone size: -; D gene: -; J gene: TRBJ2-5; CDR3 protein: CASSLFRRETQYF; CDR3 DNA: TGTGCCAGCAGTTTGTTCCGCCGGGAGACCCAGTACTTC
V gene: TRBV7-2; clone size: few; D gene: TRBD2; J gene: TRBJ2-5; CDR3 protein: CASSHTSGRTQETQYF; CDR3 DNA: TGTGCCAGCAGCCATACTAGCGGGCGGACCCAAGAGACCCAGTACTTC
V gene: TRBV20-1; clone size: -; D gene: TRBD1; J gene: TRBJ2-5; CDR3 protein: CSARDAIGITGDQETQYF; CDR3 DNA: TGCAGTGCTAGAGATGCTATAGGAATTACAGGGGATCAAGAGACCCAGTACTTC
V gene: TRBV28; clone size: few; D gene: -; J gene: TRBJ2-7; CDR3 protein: CASSLGRQGLIEQYF; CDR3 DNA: TGTGCCAGCAGTTTAGGTCGGCAGGGGCTGATCGAGCAGTACTTC
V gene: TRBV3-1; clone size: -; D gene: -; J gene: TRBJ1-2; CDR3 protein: CASSQDARIGDGYTF; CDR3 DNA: TGTGCCAGCAGCCAAGATGCACGGATAGGGGATGGCTACACCTTC
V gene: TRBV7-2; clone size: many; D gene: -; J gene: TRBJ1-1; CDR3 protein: CASSPLLTSTEAFF; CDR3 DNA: TGTGCCAGCAGCCCCTTACTGACGAGCACTGAAGCTTTCTTT
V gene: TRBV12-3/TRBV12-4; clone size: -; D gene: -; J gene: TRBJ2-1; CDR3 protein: CASSPPERKGGEQFF; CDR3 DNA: TGTGCCAGCAGTCCACCCGAGCGCAAAGGGGGTGAGCAGTTCTTC
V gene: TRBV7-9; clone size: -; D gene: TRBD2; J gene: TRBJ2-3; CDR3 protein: CASSPLSGRSSTQYF; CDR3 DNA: TGTGCCAGCAGCCCACTTAGCGGGAGGTCGAGTACGCAGTATTTT
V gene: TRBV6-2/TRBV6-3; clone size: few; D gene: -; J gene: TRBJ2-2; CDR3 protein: CASRQSRLTGELFF; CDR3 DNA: TGTGCCAGCAGACAATCTAGGTTAACCGGGGAGCTGTTTTTT
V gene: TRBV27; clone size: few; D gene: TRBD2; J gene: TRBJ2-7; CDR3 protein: CASSPSGTPLYEQYF; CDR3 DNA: TGTGCCAGCAGCCCAAGCGGGACCCCACTCTACGAGCAGTACTTC
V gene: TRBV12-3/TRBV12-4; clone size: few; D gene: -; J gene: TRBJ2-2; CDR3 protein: CASSKSGNTGELFF; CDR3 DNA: TGTGCCAGCAGCAAGAGCGGGAACACCGGGGAGCTGTTTTTT
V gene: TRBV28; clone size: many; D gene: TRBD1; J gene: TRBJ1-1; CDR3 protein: CASSLGTGGMWGTEAFF; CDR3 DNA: TGTGCCAGCAGTTTAGGGACAGGGGGCATGTGGGGCACTGAAGCTTTCTTT
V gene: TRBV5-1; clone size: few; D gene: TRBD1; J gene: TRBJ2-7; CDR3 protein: CASSQDREGEQYF; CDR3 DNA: TGCGCCAGCAGTCAAGACAGGGAAGGAGAGCAGTACTTC
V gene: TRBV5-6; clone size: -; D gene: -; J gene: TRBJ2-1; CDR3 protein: CASSLISVYNEQFF; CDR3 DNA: TGTGCCAGCAGCTTGATTAGCGTCTACAATGAGCAGTTCTTC
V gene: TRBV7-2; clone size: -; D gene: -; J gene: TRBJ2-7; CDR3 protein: CASSLAPSRKGRQYF; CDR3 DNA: TGTGCCAGCAGCTTAGCCCCCAGCCGTAAAGGTCGCCAGTACTTC
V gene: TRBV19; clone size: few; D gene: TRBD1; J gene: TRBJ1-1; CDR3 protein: CASRRQGYKAEAFF; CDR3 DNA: TGTGCCAGTAGGAGACAGGGGTACAAGGCTGAAGCTTTCTTT
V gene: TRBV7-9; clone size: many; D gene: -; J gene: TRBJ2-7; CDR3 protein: CASSPLDRSYEQYF; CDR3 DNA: TGTGCCAGCAGCCCACTGGACAGATCCTACGAGCAGTACTTC
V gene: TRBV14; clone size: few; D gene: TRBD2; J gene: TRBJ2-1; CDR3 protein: CASSGTGLAAYNEQFF; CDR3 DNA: TGTGCCAGCAGCGGGACGGGACTAGCGGCCTACAATGAGCAGTTCTTC
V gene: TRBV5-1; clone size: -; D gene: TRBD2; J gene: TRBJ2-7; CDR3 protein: CASSLVHGGGAYEQYF; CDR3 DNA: TGCGCCAGCAGCTTGGTACACGGCGGGGGGGCCTACGAGCAGTACTTC
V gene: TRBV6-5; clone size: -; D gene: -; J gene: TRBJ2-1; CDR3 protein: CASSPGTPALFF; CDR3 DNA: TGTGCCAGCAGCCCAGGGACTCCCGCGCTGTTCTTC
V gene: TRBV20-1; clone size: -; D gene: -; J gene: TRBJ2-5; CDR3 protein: CSAINSIQETQYF; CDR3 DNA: TGCAGTGCTATTAACAGTATCCAAGAGACCCAGTACTTC
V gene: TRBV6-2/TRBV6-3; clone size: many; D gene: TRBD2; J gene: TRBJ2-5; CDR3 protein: CASRPGLAGVETQYF; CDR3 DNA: TGTGCCAGCCGTCCGGGGCTAGCGGGAGTTGAGACCCAGTACTTC
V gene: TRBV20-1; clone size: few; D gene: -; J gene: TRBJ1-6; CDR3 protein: CSARGRGYNSPLHF; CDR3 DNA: TGCAGTGCTAGAGGCCGGGGGTATAATTCACCCCTCCACTTT
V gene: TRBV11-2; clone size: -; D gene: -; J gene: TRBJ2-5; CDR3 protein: CASSSLRDTQETQYF; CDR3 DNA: TGTGCCAGCAGCTCCCTCCGGGACACCCAAGAGACCCAGTACTTC
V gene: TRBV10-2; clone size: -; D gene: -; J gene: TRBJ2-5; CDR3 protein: CASGGQFQETQYF; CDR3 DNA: TGCGCCAGCGGCGGACAGTTCCAAGAGACCCAGTACTTC
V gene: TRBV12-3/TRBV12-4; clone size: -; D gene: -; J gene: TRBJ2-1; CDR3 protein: CASRGRYNEQFF; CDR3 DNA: TGTGCCAGCAGGGGGCGCTACAATGAGCAGTTCTTC
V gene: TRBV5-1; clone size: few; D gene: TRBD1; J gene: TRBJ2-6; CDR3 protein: CASSGTGAGANVLTF; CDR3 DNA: TGCGCCAGCAGCGGTACAGGGGCTGGGGCCAACGTCCTGACTTTC
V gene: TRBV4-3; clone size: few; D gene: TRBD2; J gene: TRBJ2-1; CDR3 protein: CASSQDPGLAGGEQFF; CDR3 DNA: TGCGCCAGCAGCCAGGATCCGGGACTAGCGGGGGGAGAGCAGTTCTTC
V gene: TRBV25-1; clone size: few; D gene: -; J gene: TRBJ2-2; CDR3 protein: CASRAGAGELFF; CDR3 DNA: TGTGCCAGCAGGGCAGGGGCCGGGGAGCTGTTTTTT
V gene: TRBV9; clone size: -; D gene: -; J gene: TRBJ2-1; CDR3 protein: CASSVDVANEQFF; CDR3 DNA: TGTGCCAGCAGCGTAGACGTCGCCAATGAGCAGTTCTTC